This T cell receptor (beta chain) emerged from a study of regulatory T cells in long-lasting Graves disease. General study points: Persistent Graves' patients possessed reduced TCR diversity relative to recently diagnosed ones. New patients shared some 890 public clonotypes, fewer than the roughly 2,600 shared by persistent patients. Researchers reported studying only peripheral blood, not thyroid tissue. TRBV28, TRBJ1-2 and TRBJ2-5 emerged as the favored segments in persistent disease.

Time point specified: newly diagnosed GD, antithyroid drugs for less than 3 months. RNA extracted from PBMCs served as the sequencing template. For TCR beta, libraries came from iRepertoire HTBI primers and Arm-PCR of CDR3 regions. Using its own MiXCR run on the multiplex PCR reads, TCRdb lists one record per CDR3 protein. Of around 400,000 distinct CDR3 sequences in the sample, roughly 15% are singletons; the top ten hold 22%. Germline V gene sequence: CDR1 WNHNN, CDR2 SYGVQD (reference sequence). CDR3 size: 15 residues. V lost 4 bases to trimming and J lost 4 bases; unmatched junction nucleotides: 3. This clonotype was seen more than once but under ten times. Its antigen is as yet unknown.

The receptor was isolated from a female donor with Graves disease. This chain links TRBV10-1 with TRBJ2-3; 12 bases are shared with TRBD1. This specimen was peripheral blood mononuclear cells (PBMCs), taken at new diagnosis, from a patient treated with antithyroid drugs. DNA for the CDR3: TGCGCCAGCAGTGTAGGGACAGGGGGCCCAGATACGCAGTATTTT. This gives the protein CASSVGTGGPDTQYF.